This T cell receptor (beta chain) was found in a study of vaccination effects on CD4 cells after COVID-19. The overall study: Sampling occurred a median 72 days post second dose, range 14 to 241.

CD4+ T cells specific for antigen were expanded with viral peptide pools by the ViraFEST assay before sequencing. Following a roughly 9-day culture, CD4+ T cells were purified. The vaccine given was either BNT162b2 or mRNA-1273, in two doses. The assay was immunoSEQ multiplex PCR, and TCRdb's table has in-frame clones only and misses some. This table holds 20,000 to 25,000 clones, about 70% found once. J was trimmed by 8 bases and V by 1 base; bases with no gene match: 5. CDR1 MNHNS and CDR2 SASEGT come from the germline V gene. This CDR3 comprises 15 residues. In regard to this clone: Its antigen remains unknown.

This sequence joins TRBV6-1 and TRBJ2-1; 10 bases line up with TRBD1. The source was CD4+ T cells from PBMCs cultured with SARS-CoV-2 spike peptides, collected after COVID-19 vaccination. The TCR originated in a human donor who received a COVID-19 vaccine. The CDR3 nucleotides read TGTGCCAGCAGTGAAGGACAGGGGGCTCTCTATGAGCAGTTCTTC. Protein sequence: CASSEGQGALYEQFF.